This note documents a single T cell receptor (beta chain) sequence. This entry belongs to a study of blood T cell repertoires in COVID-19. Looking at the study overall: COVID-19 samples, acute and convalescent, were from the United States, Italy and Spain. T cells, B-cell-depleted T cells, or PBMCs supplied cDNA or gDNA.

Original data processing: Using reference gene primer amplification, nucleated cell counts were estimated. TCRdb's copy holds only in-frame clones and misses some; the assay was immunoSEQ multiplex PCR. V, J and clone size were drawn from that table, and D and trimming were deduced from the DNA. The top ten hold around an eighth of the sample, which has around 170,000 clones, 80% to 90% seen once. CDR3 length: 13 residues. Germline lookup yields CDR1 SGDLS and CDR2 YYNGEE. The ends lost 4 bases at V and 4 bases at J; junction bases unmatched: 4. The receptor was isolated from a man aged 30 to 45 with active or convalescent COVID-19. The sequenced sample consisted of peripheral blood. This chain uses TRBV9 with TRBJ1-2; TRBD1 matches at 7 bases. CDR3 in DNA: TGTGCCAGCAGCCAGGGACAGCTCTATGGCTACACCTTC. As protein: CASSQGQLYGYTF.